Following are 2 T cell receptor beta chains from one sample sequenced in a study of vaccination and CD4 T cells after COVID-19. Their antigens remain unidentified. Treatment given: roughly 10-day PBMC culture with coronavirus spike peptide pools or control peptides (ViraFEST assay). The Oncomine TCR Beta short-read assay sequenced DNA from cultured CD4+ T cells. TCRdb re-analysed the PCR reads in MiXCR, keeping a single row per CDR3 protein. This sample has around 15,000 distinct CDR3 sequences, with 42% found just once. The sequencing input was cultured CD4+ T cells from blood. The origin of the receptors is a human donor with COVID-19.

The genes are TRBV6-2 or TRBV6-3 and TRBJ2-7; D is unclear. V was pared by 6 bases and J by 6 bases, with 15 bases between. The CDR3 loop spans 13 amino acids. Germline V gene data show CDR1 as MNHEY and CDR2 as SVGEGT. The CDR3 reads CASSPTHTGEQYF. The CDR3 region has the DNA TGTGCCAGCAGCCCCACTCACACGGGCGAGCAGTACTTC.

This clonotype turned up a few times. The chain carries TRBV27 and TRBJ2-5; no clear D. The CDR3 has 11 residues. Germline-derived CDR1 and CDR2 are MNHEY and SMNVEV (reference sequence). Trimming cost V 1 base and J 5 bases, with 2 bases left between them. The CDR3 spells CASSLWETQYF. In nucleotides, the CDR3 is TGTGCCAGCAGTTTATGGGAGACCCAGTACTTC.